The rows below give T cell receptor beta chains drawn from one sample of a study of Ad26.COV2.S vaccination and SARS-CoV-2 variants. The assay was immunoSEQ multiplex PCR, and TCRdb's table has in-frame clones only and misses some. The table includes hundreds of thousands of clones, 80% to 90% detected once. The material was peripheral blood, obtained in a trial of Ad26.COV2.S vaccine versus placebo. All receptors derive from a person aged 18-65 years who received the Ad26.COV2.S COVID-19 vaccine or a placebo. The CDR3 runs from the conserved cysteine through the conserved F or W. D genes are given only for firm matches. Clone size appears in some rows only: once, few, many, or a class for an expanded clone.

clone size: -
J gene: TRBJ2-1
V gene: TRBV7-3
D gene: -
CDR3 DNA: TGTGCCAGCAGCTTAGCACAGTACAATGAGCAGTTCTTC
CDR3 protein: CASSLAQYNEQFF

clone size: -
J gene: TRBJ1-2
V gene: TRBV7-9
D gene: -
CDR3 DNA: TGTGCCAGCAGCTTCTTCGGGACTCCTGATGGCTACACCTTC
CDR3 protein: CASSFFGTPDGYTF

clone size: -
J gene: TRBJ1-2
V gene: TRBV4-3
D gene: TRBD1
CDR3 DNA: TGCGCCAGCAGCCAGGTTCAATTCCCCGGGACAGGCAACTATGGCTACACCTTC
CDR3 protein: CASSQVQFPGTGNYGYTF

clone size: -
J gene: TRBJ2-4
V gene: TRBV12-5
D gene: -
CDR3 DNA: TGTGCTAGTGGTTTCCCTGGGGGGCGAGATGGGACCAAAAACATTCAGTACTTC
CDR3 protein: CASGFPGGRDGTKNIQYF

clone size: -
J gene: TRBJ1-4
V gene: TRBV4-2
D gene: -
CDR3 DNA: TGTGCCAGCAGCCAAGATCGATCCCCGACAGCCATGAAACTGTTTTTT
CDR3 protein: CASSQDRSPTAMKLFF

clone size: -
J gene: TRBJ1-1
V gene: TRBV2
D gene: -
CDR3 DNA: TGTGCCAGCAGTCCTTTGAAAAGGCCCGACAATGAAGCTTTCTTT
CDR3 protein: CASSPLKRPDNEAFF

clone size: -
J gene: TRBJ1-2
V gene: TRBV10-3
D gene: -
CDR3 DNA: TGTGCCATCAGTGTGGACCGAGACTATGGCTACACCTTC
CDR3 protein: CAISVDRDYGYTF

clone size: -
J gene: TRBJ2-3
V gene: TRBV7-8
D gene: -
CDR3 DNA: TGTGCCAGCAGCTTAGAATCAGGGGAGTCCCCCCACACAGATACGCAGTATTTT
CDR3 protein: CASSLESGESPHTDTQYF

clone size: -
J gene: TRBJ2-3
V gene: TRBV18
D gene: -
CDR3 DNA: TGTGCCAGCTCACACTCGACAGTGGGCACAGATACGCAGTATTTT
CDR3 protein: CASSHSTVGTDTQYF

clone size: -
J gene: TRBJ2-7
V gene: TRBV27
D gene: TRBD1
CDR3 DNA: TGTGCCAGCAGCCCGGGACAGGGCTACGAGCAGTACTTC
CDR3 protein: CASSPGQGYEQYF

clone size: -
J gene: TRBJ2-7
V gene: TRBV6-5
D gene: -
CDR3 DNA: TGTGCCAGCAGATTCAGGCAGGCAGGGGCCTACGAGCAGTACTTC
CDR3 protein: CASRFRQAGAYEQYF

clone size: -
J gene: TRBJ2-1
V gene: TRBV19
D gene: -
CDR3 DNA: TGTGCCAGTAGTACAGGGTATCCTTCGAATGAGCAGTTCTTC
CDR3 protein: CASSTGYPSNEQFF

clone size: -
J gene: TRBJ1-1
V gene: TRBV27
D gene: -
CDR3 DNA: TGTGCCAGCACCAATCTTGGGGGCGTGGATGAAGCTTTCTTT
CDR3 protein: CASTNLGGVDEAFF

clone size: -
J gene: TRBJ1-6
V gene: TRBV4-3
D gene: -
CDR3 DNA: TGCGCCAGCAGCCAAGAGGGTCTTAATTCACCCCTCCACTTT
CDR3 protein: CASSQEGLNSPLHF

clone size: -
J gene: TRBJ2-2
V gene: TRBV5-4
D gene: TRBD1
CDR3 DNA: TGTGCCAGCAGCTCCAGGGACAGGGTCACCGGGGAGCTGTTTTTT
CDR3 protein: CASSSRDRVTGELFF

clone size: -
J gene: TRBJ2-3
V gene: TRBV30
D gene: TRBD2
CDR3 DNA: TGTGCCTGGAAATCTAGCGGGGGCACAGATACGCAGTATTTT
CDR3 protein: CAWKSSGGTDTQYF

clone size: -
J gene: TRBJ1-4
V gene: TRBV9
D gene: -
CDR3 DNA: TGTGCCAGCAGCGTAGGGGGTATAAGCGGGGAAAAACTGTTTTTT
CDR3 protein: CASSVGGISGEKLFF

clone size: -
J gene: TRBJ2-7
V gene: TRBV7-9
D gene: -
CDR3 DNA: TGTGCCAGCAGCTTAGACGGGGCGGTCCTGGGCCCTCTCTACGAGCAGTACTTC
CDR3 protein: CASSLDGAVLGPLYEQYF

clone size: -
J gene: TRBJ2-5
V gene: TRBV10-1
D gene: TRBD2
CDR3 DNA: TGCGCCAGCAGCTCCGGACTAGCGGGCCAAGAGACCCAGTACTTC
CDR3 protein: CASSSGLAGQETQYF

clone size: -
J gene: TRBJ2-7
V gene: TRBV19
D gene: -
CDR3 DNA: TGTGCCAGTAGTAACGGACAGTCCTACGAGCAGTACTTC
CDR3 protein: CASSNGQSYEQYF

clone size: -
J gene: TRBJ1-1
V gene: TRBV9
D gene: -
CDR3 DNA: TGTGCCAGCAGCGTTGGATGGGGGTTTGTTTCGGCTGAAGCTTTCTTT
CDR3 protein: CASSVGWGFVSAEAFF

clone size: -
J gene: TRBJ2-7
V gene: TRBV27
D gene: -
CDR3 DNA: TGTGCCAGCTCGTGGACAATATCCTACGAGCAGTACTTC
CDR3 protein: CASSWTISYEQYF

clone size: -
J gene: TRBJ1-5
V gene: TRBV18
D gene: -
CDR3 DNA: TGTGCCAGCTCACCACCAGGGCATCAGCCCCAGCATTTT
CDR3 protein: CASSPPGHQPQHF

clone size: -
J gene: TRBJ1-2
V gene: TRBV3-1/TRBV3-2
D gene: TRBD1
CDR3 DNA: TGTGCCAGCAGCCAAACCGACAGGGCTGGCTACACCTTC
CDR3 protein: CASSQTDRAGYTF

clone size: few
J gene: TRBJ1-2
V gene: TRBV6-6
D gene: TRBD1
CDR3 DNA: TGTGCCAGCAGCCGCGACAGGGGGCCTCTCGTAGAGACCTTC
CDR3 protein: CASSRDRGPLVETF

clone size: -
J gene: TRBJ1-2
V gene: TRBV4-3
D gene: TRBD1
CDR3 DNA: TGCGCCAGCAGCCAGATACAGGGGGACTATGGCTACACCTTC
CDR3 protein: CASSQIQGDYGYTF

clone size: -
J gene: TRBJ2-7
V gene: TRBV6-2/TRBV6-3
D gene: TRBD2
CDR3 DNA: TGTGCCAGCAGTTACGTCGGGAGGGGTCTCGAGCAGTACTTC
CDR3 protein: CASSYVGRGLEQYF

clone size: -
J gene: TRBJ1-5
V gene: TRBV30
D gene: -
CDR3 DNA: TGTGCCTGGAGTGTACAACTCGGACAGCCCCAGCATTTT
CDR3 protein: CAWSVQLGQPQHF

clone size: -
J gene: TRBJ1-5
V gene: TRBV2
D gene: -
CDR3 DNA: TGTGCCAGCAGTGAAAGGGCCCTCTGGGGCAATCAGCCCCAGCATTTT
CDR3 protein: CASSERALWGNQPQHF

clone size: -
J gene: TRBJ2-7
V gene: TRBV19
D gene: -
CDR3 DNA: TGTGCCAGTAGTATGGAACAGGCTGGCTACGAGCAGTACTTC
CDR3 protein: CASSMEQAGYEQYF

clone size: -
J gene: TRBJ1-2
V gene: TRBV6-5
D gene: TRBD1
CDR3 DNA: TGTGCCAGCAGTTCACAACCGGGACAGGGTCAGGGCTACACCTTC
CDR3 protein: CASSSQPGQGQGYTF

clone size: -
J gene: TRBJ1-5
V gene: TRBV11-2
D gene: -
CDR3 DNA: TGTGCCAGCAGCTTAGATTCGGACCCCAGGGTGGCGCCCCAGCATTTT
CDR3 protein: CASSLDSDPRVAPQHF

clone size: -
J gene: TRBJ1-1
V gene: TRBV18
D gene: -
CDR3 DNA: TGTGCCAGCTCACCAAATGAAGGGAACCCTGAAGCTTTCTTT
CDR3 protein: CASSPNEGNPEAFF

clone size: -
J gene: TRBJ2-7
V gene: TRBV19
D gene: -
CDR3 DNA: TGTGCCAGTAGTATAGGAGGTATCTCCTACGAGCAGTACTTC
CDR3 protein: CASSIGGISYEQYF

clone size: -
J gene: TRBJ1-2
V gene: TRBV21-1
D gene: -
CDR3 DNA: TGTGCCAGCAGACGGCCCCCGGGGACTAACTATGGCTACACCTTC
CDR3 protein: CASRRPPGTNYGYTF